The 18 T cell receptor beta chains given below trace back to one sample, sequenced in a study of cytomegalovirus exposure and HLA in healthy donors. Both 60 Vbeta primers and 13 Jbeta primers went into the PCR. The repertoire was sequenced with immunoSEQ multiplex PCR; TCRdb's copy has only in-frame clones and lacks some. Of 75,000 to 95,000 clones in the sample, 84% were seen once. Sample: PBMCs. The origin of the receptors is a woman between 18 and 29 years old in good health and CMV-seropositive.

The rearrangement joins TRBV7-8 to TRBJ2-2; 11 positions agree with TRBD1. Germline assignment: CDR1 SGHVS and CDR2 FQNEAQ. Losses at the gene ends were 3 bases for V and 2 bases for J; bases not matched to a gene: 8. The CDR3 extends over 18 amino acids. The CDR3 nucleotides are TGTGCCAGCAGCTTCCCCGGACAGGGGGCAGGAAACACCGGGGAGCTGTTTTTT. Its protein product is CASSFPGQGAGNTGELFF.

In nucleotides, the CDR3 is TGTGCCAGCAGTTACTTGCATGGAGGCTACGAGCAGTACTTC. It yields the protein CASSYLHGGYEQYF. The V gene is TRBV6-5, the J gene TRBJ2-7; D perhaps matches TRBD2 (5 bases). The germline V gene has CDR1 MNHEY and CDR2 SVGAGI. V lost 1 base, J lost 3 bases, and 10 bases lay in between. This CDR3 contains 14 residues.

This chain links TRBV5-8 with TRBJ2-3, with 8 bases identical to TRBD1. The junction had 4 bases not matched to a gene; V was cut back by 0 bases and J by 1 base. Per the germline V gene, CDR1 is SGHTS and CDR2 is YDEGEE. The CDR3 covers 16 residues. In DNA, the CDR3 is TGTGCCAGCAGCTTGGGTTCGGGACAGGGCACAGATACGCAGTATTTT. This gives the protein CASSLGSGQGTDTQYF.

This chain joins TRBV6-5 and TRBJ2-3; TRBD1 matches 7 bases. This CDR3 has 14 residues. Trimming at V came to 6 bases and at J to 4 bases, leaving 7 bases not matched to a gene. The germline gives CDR1 MNHEY, CDR2 SVGAGI. This chain's CDR3 is CASSQTGYPDTQYF. DNA of the CDR3: TGTGCCAGCAGCCAGACAGGGTATCCAGATACGCAGTATTTT.

This clone turned up a few times. This chain connects TRBV5-5 to TRBJ2-1, with D maybe TRBD2 (5 bases). Trimming pared 1 base from V and 15 bases from J, leaving 17 bases between. This CDR3 contains 13 residues. Germline-derived CDR1 and CDR2 are SGHKS and YYEKEE (reference sequence). The CDR3 nucleotides read TGTGCCAGCAGCTTGCCACCGTTGAGCGGTCTGTTCTTC. Translated: CASSLPPLSGLFF.

The rearrangement uses TRBV2 and TRBJ1-2; D is unresolved. Germline loops: CDR1 SNHLY, CDR2 FYNNEI. V was trimmed by 9 bases and J by 2 bases, leaving 13 bases between them. CDR3 size: 13 residues. The CDR3 is CASWGEGNYGYTF. The DNA of the CDR3 is TGTGCCAGTTGGGGAGAAGGGAACTATGGCTACACCTTC.

The V and J genes are TRBV5-8 and TRBJ1-4, with 9 bases that match TRBD1. Looked up from germline, CDR1 is SGHTS and CDR2 is YDEGEE. The J segment lost 7 bases and the V segment lost 0 bases, leaving 4 bases of the junction unmatched. The CDR3 covers 15 residues. The CDR3 nucleotides read TGTGCCAGCAGCTTGGGGACAGGGGCGAGTGAAAAACTGTTTTTT. Its translation is CASSLGTGASEKLFF.

This clone came up a few times. Other nucleotide sequences in the sample specify the same CDR3. The J gene is TRBJ2-5, the V gene TRBV5-4, with 7 bases that match TRBD1. V shed 4 bases and J 1 base; nucleotides not matched to a gene: 4. The CDR3 totals 14 residues. Germline V gene lookup returns CDR1 SGHNT and CDR2 YYREEE (reference sequence). The CDR3: CASSRQGAQETQYF. The CDR3 nucleotides read TGTGCCAGCAGCAGACAGGGAGCCCAAGAGACCCAGTACTTC.

The chain has TRBV25-1 and TRBJ1-1; D gene uncertain. CDR3 length equals 14 residues. The V end lost 4 bases, the J end lost 2 bases, and 11 bases lay between the germline ends. Looked up from germline, CDR1 is MGHDK and CDR2 is SYGVNS. The CDR3 bases are TGTGCCAGCAGTGGACGGGTCTCTAACACTGAAGCTTTCTTT. It translates to CASSGRVSNTEAFF.

The chain recombines TRBV6-4 with TRBJ2-3, with 10 bases lining up with TRBD1. J gave up 11 bases and V 0 bases, and 5 bases lay outside the gene matches. The CDR3 contains 14 residues. The germline gives CDR1 MRHNA, CDR2 SNTAGT. The CDR3 DNA sequence: TGTGCCAGCAGTGACTCCGACAGGGGGCGACGGCAGTATTTT. As protein: CASSDSDRGRRQYF.

The V and J genes are TRBV4-2 and TRBJ2-7, with 14 nucleotides matching TRBD2. The CDR3 is made up of 19 amino acids. Trimming removed 1 base from V and 3 bases from J; junction bases left unmatched: 11. In germline, CDR1 is LGHNA, CDR2 YNFKEQ. Written as DNA, the CDR3 is TGTGCCAGCAGCCAAGTAAGAAAAATTGGGACTAGCGGGAGCTACGAGCAGTACTTC. Residues: CASSQVRKIGTSGSYEQYF.

The chain links TRBV7-3 to TRBJ2-2, with a tentative D call TRBD2 (6 bases). In germline, CDR1 is SGHTA, CDR2 FQGTGA. The CDR3 runs 13 residues. V was pared by 5 bases and J by 5 bases, with 9 bases between. The CDR3 DNA reads as TGTGCCAGCAGCAACAGCGGGACCGGGGAGCTGTTTTTT. Encoded protein: CASSNSGTGELFF.

This chain joins TRBV27 and TRBJ2-1; 7 nucleotides line up with TRBD1. Trimming cost V 6 bases and J 6 bases; bases outside gene matches: 5. The CDR3 has 13 residues. Germline CDR1 and CDR2: MNHEY and SMNVEV (reference sequence). CDR3: CASRQGPLNEQFF. CDR3 DNA: TGTGCCAGCAGACAGGGGCCCCTCAATGAGCAGTTCTTC.

This chain links TRBV6-5 with TRBJ2-3; TRBD2 might be the D (5 bases). CDR1 MNHEY and CDR2 SVGAGI come from the germline V gene. With 0 bases removed from V and 0 bases from J, the gap between germline ends came to 10 bases. The CDR3 contains 16 residues. As DNA, the CDR3 is TGTGCCAGCAGTTACTCTGGACGGACTAGCACAGATACGCAGTATTTT. Protein sequence: CASSYSGRTSTDTQYF.

The chain uses TRBV6-1 and TRBJ1-6, with 10 bases identical to TRBD1. V lost 8 bases and J lost 8; bases outside the gene matches: 6. Germline V gene sequence: CDR1 MNHNS, CDR2 SASEGT. CDR3 length equals 14 residues. The CDR3 region is CASGRQGADSPLHF. The CDR3 region has the DNA TGTGCCAGCGGTCGACAGGGGGCCGATTCACCCCTCCACTTT.

The chain couples TRBV25-1 to TRBJ2-3, with TRBD1 matching over 7 bases. The V gene's germline CDR1 is MGHDK and CDR2 SYGVNS. The CDR3 is 15 residues long. The V and J ends lost 5 bases and 8 bases, in that order; junction bases with no gene match: 13. The CDR3 DNA reads as TGTGCCAGCAGTCCTAAGAGGCAGGGGGTCGGTACGCAGTATTTT. Translating it yields CASSPKRQGVGTQYF. Variable domain in full (rest from reference TRBV25-1 and TRBJ2-3): EADIYQTPRYLVIGTGKKITLECSQTMGHDKMYWYQQDPGMELHLIHYSYGVNSTEKGDLSSESTVSRIRTEHFPLTLESARPSHTSQYLCASSPKRQGVGTQYFGPGTRLTVL.

The J gene is TRBJ2-1, the V gene TRBV10-3, with D possibly TRBD1 on 6 matching bases. The V end was cut by 7 bases, the J end by 0 bases, with 10 bases between. Looked up from germline, CDR1 is ENHRY and CDR2 is SYGVKD. This CDR3 has 14 residues. CDR3 region: CAIKGQFSYNEQFF. The CDR3 nucleotides are TGTGCCATCAAAGGACAGTTCTCCTACAATGAGCAGTTCTTC.

The V call is TRBV7-2, the J call TRBJ2-2; no definite D call. CDR3 length: 14 residues. Trimming left V 3 bases short and J 1 base short, with 6 bases between. Germline V gene sequence: CDR1 SGHTA, CDR2 FQGNSA. The DNA for the CDR3 is TGTGCCAGCAGCTTCCAATTGAACACCGGGGAGCTGTTTTTT. This encodes CASSFQLNTGELFF.